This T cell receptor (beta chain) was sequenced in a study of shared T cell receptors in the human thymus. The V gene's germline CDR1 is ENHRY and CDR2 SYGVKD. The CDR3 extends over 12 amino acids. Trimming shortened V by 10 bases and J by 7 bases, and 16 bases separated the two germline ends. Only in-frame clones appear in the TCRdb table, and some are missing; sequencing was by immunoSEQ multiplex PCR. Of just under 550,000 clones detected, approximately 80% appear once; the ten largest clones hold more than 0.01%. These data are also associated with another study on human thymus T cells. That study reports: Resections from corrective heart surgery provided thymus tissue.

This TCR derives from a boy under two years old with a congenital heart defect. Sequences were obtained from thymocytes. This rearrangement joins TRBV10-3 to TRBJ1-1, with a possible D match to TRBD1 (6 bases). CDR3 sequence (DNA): TGTGCCACCGCGGACAGCCAAGATGAAGCTTTCTTT. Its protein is CATADSQDEAFF.